This T cell receptor beta chain was observed in a study of blood T cell repertoires in COVID-19. Study-wide background: Donors in the United States, Italy and Spain gave samples during acute or convalescent COVID-19. T cells, B-cell-depleted T cells, or PBMCs provided the cDNA or gDNA that served as material.

How the authors handled the data: Reference gene primer amplification in the assay estimated nucleated cell counts. Measured with immunoSEQ multiplex PCR; TCRdb has only the in-frame clones, and not every one. The V and J calls and clone size were taken over from that table, and D and trimming were inferred from the DNA. The sample carries roughly 500,000 clones, 80% to 90% recorded once. Seattle's cohort entered during active infection and was followed longitudinally. Trimming took 10 bases from V and 8 from J, leaving 15 bases between them. CDR1 and CDR2 (germline): LNHDA, SQIVND (reference sequence). The CDR3 covers 12 residues.

The sequenced sample was peripheral blood. The TCR comes from a young man with COVID-19, enrolled during active disease. V usage is TRBV19 and J usage is TRBJ2-1, with D perhaps TRBD1 (5 bases). This CDR3 is CATRKGADEQFF. CDR3 sequence (DNA): TGTGCCACGCGAAAAGGGGCCGATGAGCAGTTCTTC.